One sample yielded the 8 T cell receptor beta chains listed below, sequenced in a study of blood T cell repertoires in COVID-19. The data were produced by immunoSEQ multiplex PCR, yet TCRdb's version contains in-frame clones alone and is incomplete. The sample yields some 57,000 clones, almost 90% seen once. The sample consisted of peripheral blood. These receptors were collected from a man in his sixties with active COVID-19.

The rearrangement links TRBV30 to TRBJ1-1; 9 positions match TRBD1. Germline values: CDR1 GTSNPN, CDR2 SVGIG (reference sequence). This CDR3 region has 14 residues. The J segment lost 0 bases and the V segment lost 5 bases, leaving 4 bases of the junction unmatched. CDR3 coding DNA: TGTGCCTGGCGGACAGGGGCTCTGAACACTGAAGCTTTCTTT. Residues: CAWRTGALNTEAFF.

As to this clone: The germline gene is not matched at one end of the junction; a read error may be the cause. The genes are TRBV7-3 and TRBJ2-1; 14 bases line up with TRBD2. This CDR3 comprises 14 residues. Germline loops: CDR1 SGHTA, CDR2 FQGTGA. The CDR3 DNA follows: TGTGCCAGCAGCTTAACCGCTGGGACTAGCGGGAGAGTCTTC. It codes for CASSLTAGTSGRVF.

This chain uses TRBV18 with TRBJ1-1; D unresolved. From germline, CDR1 is KGHSH and CDR2 LQKENI. The CDR3 has 14 amino acids. V was shortened by 3 bases and J by 5 bases, with 13 bases between the two germline ends. The CDR3 is CASSPQGGRTEAFF. In nucleotides, the CDR3 is TGTGCCAGCTCACCTCAAGGAGGGCGGACTGAAGCTTTCTTT. Full variable domain (outside the CDR3, taken from reference TRBV18 and TRBJ1-1): NAGVMQNPRHLVRRRGQEARLRCSPMKGHSHVYWYRQLPEEGLKFMVYLQKENIIDESGMPKERFSAEFPKEGPSILRIQQVVRGDSAAYFCASSPQGGRTEAFFGQGTRLTVV.

The chain recombines TRBV29-1 with TRBJ2-5, with D uncertain. The length of the CDR3 is 11 residues. Germline-derived CDR1 and CDR2 are SQVTM and ANQGSEA. V was trimmed by 4 bases and J by 5 bases, leaving 8 bases between them. The CDR3 nucleotides are TGCAGCGTTGCCAGGCAGGAGACCCAGTACTTC. Protein: CSVARQETQYF.

As DNA, the CDR3 is TGTGCCAGCAGTCGTACAGTTAGCAATCAGCCCCAGCATTTT. Translated, it gives CASSRTVSNQPQHF. The chain has TRBV6-5 and TRBJ1-5; D is undetermined. Germline CDR1 MNHEY, CDR2 SVGAGI. Trimming pared 5 bases from V and 0 bases from J, leaving 8 bases between. The CDR3 consists of 14 residues.

This clone was seen only once. This chain joins TRBV28 and TRBJ1-6; D gene unclear. CDR3 length: 13 residues. Germline CDR1 reads MDHEN; CDR2 reads SYDVKM. Deletions cut 8 bases from V and 12 bases from J, with 17 bases between. The CDR3 sequence: CASLGSHGGPLHF. CDR3 coding DNA: TGTGCCAGCCTCGGGTCCCACGGCGGACCCCTCCACTTT.

The chain joins TRBV28 to TRBJ2-1; maybe TRBD2 (6 bases). The germline V gene has CDR1 MDHEN and CDR2 SYDVKM. Trimming removed 5 bases at V and 8 bases at J, with 19 bases between. The CDR3 length is 15 residues. The CDR3 reads CASSITGRLRHEQFF. In nucleotides, the CDR3 is TGTGCCAGCAGTATTACGGGGAGGCTCCGTCATGAGCAGTTCTTC.

This clone was seen only once. This chain uses TRBV7-3 with TRBJ2-1; TRBD2 matches 8 bases. The CDR3 totals 15 residues. Trimming took 5 bases from V and 6 from J; bases not matched to a gene: 9. Germline CDR1 is SGHTA and CDR2 is FQGTGA. DNA of the CDR3: TGTGCCAGCAGCCCCACCCCGGCGGGGGGCAATGAGCAGTTCTTC. This codes for CASSPTPAGGNEQFF.